This T cell receptor (beta chain) was retrieved from a study of T cell responses to AZD1222 COVID-19 vaccine. Overall study findings and caveats: Samples come after the peak T cell response, not at day 14. Baseline serology detected seropositivity in only a handful of AZD1222 recipients. The study reported that nearly half of spike-specific TCRs target unmutated variant regions.

Germline CDR1 and CDR2: SGHVS and FQNEAQ. V was pared by 4 bases and J by 10 bases, with 14 bases between. This CDR3 comprises 14 residues. Using immunoSEQ multiplex PCR, the repertoire was profiled, and TCRdb retains in-frame clones only, with some absent. This sample yields more than 150,000 clones, of which 85% to 95% are seen a single time; more than 1.5% belongs to the top ten. Pooling of second doses given at about 4 or about 12 weeks was done. This clone was observed a few times. The antigen remains undetermined. This chain links TRBV7-8 with TRBJ1-6; D might be TRBD1 (5 bases). Sample: peripheral blood, taken 28 days after the second AZD1222 dose. The clonotype originates from an adult who received the AZD1222 COVID-19 vaccine. DNA for the CDR3: TGTGCCAGCAGCTCGGCAGACAGCTTCTCACCCCTCCACTTT. As protein: CASSSADSFSPLHF.